This T cell receptor (beta chain) was profiled in a study of PD-L1 blockade in urothelial cancer. Data came from immunoSEQ multiplex PCR; TCRdb stores just in-frame clones and leaves some out. The sample has tens of thousands of clones, around nine tenths seen once. CDR3 length: 16 residues. J gave up 0 bases and V 4 bases, and 5 bases lay outside the gene matches. Germline values: CDR1 SGDLS, CDR2 YYNGEE. Regarding time point: peripheral blood 6 weeks after treatment start. Urothelial carcinoma, locally advanced or metastatic, affected the patients. Sequences were derived from PBMCs, sampled around atezolizumab (anti-PD-L1) treatment. The TCR originated in a man aged 60 to 75 with urothelial cancer. V usage is TRBV9 and J usage is TRBJ2-1; 9 nucleotides match TRBD2. DNA for the CDR3: TGTGCCAGCAGCTTATATAGCGGGGGCTCCTACAATGAGCAGTTCTTC. Translating gives CASSLYSGGSYNEQFF.